This T cell receptor (beta chain) was recorded in a study of CD8 T cells in ankylosing spondylitis. Using its own MiXCR run on the 5' RACE reads, TCRdb lists one record per CDR3 protein. Here the sample spans approximately 220,000 distinct CDR3 sequences, under 30% being singletons. The CDR3 extends over 14 amino acids. Trimming left V 6 bases short and J 1 base short, with 12 bases between. This chain joins TRBV12-3 or TRBV12-4 and TRBJ2-5; D perhaps matches TRBD1 (5 bases). The origin of this receptor is a male donor with ankylosing spondylitis or in good health (not recorded which). Sequencing used blood, either unsorted or a sorted T cell fraction (not recorded which). CDR3: CASRVQGAQETQYF. The CDR3 nucleotides are TGTGCCAGCAGGGTTCAAGGGGCCCAAGAGACCCAGTACTTC.